A selection of T cell receptor beta chains follows, all from one sample in a study of CD8 T cell repertoires and HIV-1 epitope variants. Sequencing was performed with immunoSEQ multiplex PCR; in TCRdb, only in-frame clones are kept and a portion is missing. The sample contains about 5,300 clones, around two thirds of which appear only once. Their antigen targets remain unknown. What was sequenced was cultured CD8+ T cells derived from PBMCs. These receptors were collected from a male donor with HIV. Each CDR3 is given with its conserved first and last residue. The D gene is left open where the match is weak. Only some rows state a clone size, as once, few, many or a class for expanded clones.

j_call d_call clone_size v_call cdr3_nt cdr3_aa
TRBJ1-5 TRBD1 NA TRBV7-8 TGTGCCAGCAGCGACGGGACAGGGGGCGCGAAGAGCAATCAGCCCCAGCATTTT CASSDGTGGAKSNQPQHF
TRBJ2-1 TRBD2 NA TRBV7-9 TGTGCCAGCAGCTTAGAGGGCGGGAGATCCTACAATGAGCAGTTCTTC CASSLEGGRSYNEQFF
TRBJ2-4 TRBD2 NA TRBV27 TGTGCCAGCAGTCACGGGACTAGCGGGGGGGCATACATTCAGTACTTC CASSHGTSGGAYIQYF
TRBJ2-2 TRBD2 NA TRBV2 TGTGCCAGCAGAGGGACTAGCGGGGTATCCGGGGAGCTGTTTTTT CASRGTSGVSGELFF
TRBJ1-3 NA NA TRBV5-8 TGTGCCAGCAGCTATTGGGAGACTGGAAACACCATATATTTT CASSYWETGNTIYF
TRBJ2-7 TRBD1 NA TRBV2 TGTGCCAGCAGCCCTACAGGGGGCTACGAGCAGTACTTC CASSPTGGYEQYF
TRBJ2-4 TRBD1 NA TRBV7-8 TGTGCCAGCAGCTCCACCCTACAGGGGGTAGCCAAAAACATTCAGTACTTC CASSSTLQGVAKNIQYF
TRBJ1-1 NA NA TRBV5-8 TGTGCCAGCAGCTTGTGGCGCCAGAACACTGAAGCTTTCTTT CASSLWRQNTEAFF
TRBJ2-5 TRBD1 NA TRBV27 TGTGCCAGCAGTTTTAGAGGGGGCGTCCAAGAGACCCAGTACTTC CASSFRGGVQETQYF
TRBJ1-4 NA NA TRBV28 TGTGCCAGCAGTTTCGGTACGATGGTTACTAATGAAAAACTGTTTTTT CASSFGTMVTNEKLFF
TRBJ2-2 NA NA TRBV7-7 TGTGCCAGCAGCTTGGGTACCGGGGAGCTGTTTTTT CASSLGTGELFF
TRBJ1-4 TRBD1 NA TRBV28 TGTGCCAGCAGTTTAGGACAGGTGGATGAAAAACTGTTTTTT CASSLGQVDEKLFF
TRBJ2-1 NA NA TRBV27 TGTGCCAGCAGTTTATCCGCGTACAATGAGCAGTTCTTC CASSLSAYNEQFF
TRBJ2-2 NA NA TRBV7-6 TGTGCCAGCAGCTCCGATTTGACCGAACTGGGGACCGGGGAGCTGTTTTTT CASSSDLTELGTGELFF
TRBJ2-1 NA NA TRBV10-1 TGCGCCAGCAGGGAGGGATCACGGGGTGAGCAGTTCTTC CASREGSRGEQFF
TRBJ2-7 NA NA TRBV29-1 TGCAGCGTTGAGCTCGACAGGTCCTACGAGCAGTACTTC CSVELDRSYEQYF
TRBJ1-1 TRBD1 NA TRBV28 TGTGCCAGCAGTTTCGCCGAGGACAGGGGCCACACTGAAGCTTTCTTT CASSFAEDRGHTEAFF
TRBJ1-1 NA few TRBV5-4 TGTGCCAGCAGCTTGGCCGAGGGGACTGAAGCTTTCTTT CASSLAEGTEAFF
TRBJ2-7 TRBD1 once TRBV13 TGTGCCAGCAGCGGGGGACAGGGGGAGGACTCCTACGAGCAGTACTTC CASSGGQGEDSYEQYF
TRBJ2-7 NA NA TRBV27 TGTGCCAGCAGCCCCTCAGGGCTCGAGCAGTACTTC CASSPSGLEQYF
TRBJ2-5 NA NA TRBV5-4 TGTGCCAGCAGTTTAGACTGGGATCAAGAGACCCAGTACTTC CASSLDWDQETQYF
TRBJ2-3 TRBD2 NA TRBV15 TGTGCCACCAGCTCCTCCCTAGCGGGGCTCACAGATACGCAGTATTTT CATSSSLAGLTDTQYF
TRBJ1-2 NA large TRBV5-6 TGTGCCAGCAGCCCTTGGCCGGTAGAATTGGACTATGGCTACACCTTC CASSPWPVELDYGYTF
TRBJ2-3 NA NA TRBV9 TGTGCCAGCACCCTAATTAACCCAGGGGCGTATTTT CASTLINPGAYF
TRBJ2-5 TRBD2 NA TRBV10-3 TGTGCCATTCGACAGGGAGGGCTAGCGGGAGGAGAAGAGACCCAGTACTTC CAIRQGGLAGGEETQYF
TRBJ1-2 NA NA TRBV4-2 TGTGCCAGCAGCCAAGTGGGGGTCGACTATGGCTACACCTTC CASSQVGVDYGYTF
TRBJ2-7 TRBD1 NA TRBV28 TGTGCCAGCAGTTTGGGGGACAGCTTCTCCTACGAGCAGTACTTC CASSLGDSFSYEQYF
TRBJ2-5 NA NA TRBV7-8 TGTGCCAGCAGCGACGGACAACCCCAAGAGACCCAGTACTTC CASSDGQPQETQYF
TRBJ2-5 NA large TRBV15 TGTGCCACCAGCAGAGATCGGAGAGAGACCCAGTACTTC CATSRDRRETQYF
TRBJ2-3 NA NA TRBV11-2 TGTGCCAGCAGTTTAGCTGGTAGGGGGGGAGATACGCAGTATTTT CASSLAGRGGDTQYF
TRBJ2-7 TRBD2 few TRBV28 TGTGCCAGCAGTTTACTAGCGGGGGGTCTCTACGAGCAGTACTTC CASSLLAGGLYEQYF